This T cell receptor beta chain was identified in a study of blood T cell repertoires in COVID-19. This table comes from immunoSEQ multiplex PCR, and its TCRdb copy is limited to in-frame clones, with some not included. The data show 350,000 to 450,000 clones, roughly four fifths seen once. Recovery among Cohort 3 donors was established by two negative PCRs, clearance, or symptom resolution. This CDR3 spans 13 amino acids. In germline, CDR1 is SGHAT, CDR2 FQNNGV. V lost 8 bases, J lost 0 bases, and 10 bases lay in between. The clonotype originates from a woman in her forties or fifties who had recovered from COVID-19. The chain is built from TRBV11-2 and TRBJ1-1; no reliable D call. Sequenced input: PBMCs or T cells enriched from blood (not recorded which). The CDR3 DNA reads TGTGCCAGCCGGAGCCCGATGAACACTGAAGCTTTCTTT. This codes for CASRSPMNTEAFF.